A selection of T cell receptor beta chains follows, all from one sample in a study of shared clonotypes between healthy human individuals. Sequenced by immunoSEQ multiplex PCR; TCRdb stores in-frame clones only, minus some. The sample lists 2 million to 2.5 million clones, nearly 97% occurring once. What was sequenced was naive CD4+ T cells sorted from blood. The receptors derive from a man younger than 35 in good health. Both conserved end residues are part of each CDR3. Each record gives: clone size, V gene, D gene, J gene, CDR3 protein, CDR3 DNA. The D gene is left open where the match is weak. Clone size is not always given. Where it is, it says once, few, many or a class for expanded clones.

>.|TRBV4-3|.|TRBJ2-1
CASSQGPASEQFF
TGCGCCAGCAGCCAAGGGCCCGCTAGCGAGCAGTTCTTC
>once|TRBV7-2|.|TRBJ2-1
CASSLEFGRPREQFF
TGTGCCAGCAGCTTAGAGTTCGGGCGGCCGCGTGAGCAGTTCTTC
>.|TRBV6-1|.|TRBJ2-7
CASSESWGQGYEQYF
TGTGCCAGCAGTGAAAGTTGGGGTCAGGGATACGAGCAGTACTTC
>once|TRBV18|TRBD2|TRBJ2-1
CASSPLPGGYNEQFF
TGTGCCAGCTCACCATTACCGGGGGGTTACAATGAGCAGTTCTTC
>.|TRBV19|.|TRBJ1-2
CASSPGQWNYGYTF
TGTGCCAGTAGTCCCGGACAGTGGAACTATGGCTACACCTTC
>.|TRBV6-1|TRBD1|TRBJ1-1
CASSVRTTGGNTEAFF
TGTGCCAGCAGTGTTCGAACGACAGGGGGGAACACTGAAGCTTTCTTT
>.|TRBV6-1|TRBD1|TRBJ1-5
CASRVRQGDNQPQHF
TGTGCCAGCAGAGTGCGACAGGGAGACAATCAGCCCCAGCATTTT
>.|TRBV6-6|.|TRBJ1-5
CASSYGTRKGNQPQHF
TGTGCCAGCAGTTACGGGACCCGGAAGGGCAATCAGCCCCAGCATTTT
>once|TRBV9|.|TRBJ2-2
CASSVDGWGDTGELFF
TGTGCCAGCAGCGTAGATGGGTGGGGCGACACCGGGGAGCTGTTTTTT
>.|TRBV5-4|TRBD2|TRBJ2-5
CASSGLAGGYQETQYF
TGTGCCAGCAGCGGACTAGCGGGGGGGTACCAAGAGACCCAGTACTTC
>few|TRBV6-5|.|TRBJ2-7
CASSSRAHEQYF
TGTGCCAGCAGTTCCAGGGCGCACGAGCAGTACTTC
>.|TRBV25-1|.|TRBJ2-1
CASSEPGRASYNEQFF
TGTGCCAGCAGTGAACCGGGGCGGGCTTCCTACAATGAGCAGTTCTTC
>.|TRBV6-6|.|TRBJ1-4
CASSWSPGAGGEKLFF
TGTGCCAGCAGTTGGTCCCCGGGGGCGGGCGGTGAAAAACTGTTTTTT
>.|TRBV6-5|.|TRBJ1-4
CASSTSTDNEKLFF
TGTGCCAGCAGTACATCGACAGATAATGAAAAACTGTTTTTT
>once|TRBV6-6|.|TRBJ2-7
CASSFDSREQYF
TGTGCCAGCAGTTTCGACAGTCGTGAGCAGTACTTC
>.|TRBV11-2|TRBD2|TRBJ2-1
CASSTGGKPNNEQFF
TGTGCCAGCAGCACGGGGGGGAAACCCAACAATGAGCAGTTCTTC
>.|TRBV7-9|TRBD2|TRBJ2-7
CASSPFQREGEQYF
TGTGCCAGCAGCCCTTTTCAGCGGGAAGGGGAGCAGTACTTC
>.|TRBV5-4|.|TRBJ1-2
CASSLRGDPYGYTF
TGTGCCAGCAGCCTAAGGGGGGATCCCTATGGCTACACCTTC
>.|TRBV5-1|.|TRBJ2-1
CASSPDWARFLDNEQFF
TGCGCCAGCAGCCCGGACTGGGCCCGGTTCTTGGACAATGAGCAGTTCTTC
>.|TRBV2|.|TRBJ2-3
CASSDSPIQDTQYF
TGTGCCAGCAGTGACTCCCCCATCCAGGATACGCAGTATTTT
>.|TRBV18|.|TRBJ1-2
CASSQEGGYTF
TGTGCCAGCTCACAGGAGGGGGGCTACACCTTC
>.|TRBV6-6|.|TRBJ1-1
CASSRAASNTEAFF
TGTGCCAGCAGTCGGGCAGCTAGCAACACTGAAGCTTTCTTT
>once|TRBV4-1|.|TRBJ2-7
CASSHPDRTDEQYF
TGCGCCAGCAGCCACCCGGACAGAACAGACGAGCAGTACTTC
>.|TRBV5-6|TRBD1|TRBJ1-1
CASSLVDRDTEAFF
TGTGCCAGCAGCTTGGTTGACAGGGACACTGAAGCTTTCTTT
>.|TRBV28|TRBD2|TRBJ2-4
CASSQTSGLHWNIQYF
TGTGCCAGCAGTCAAACTAGCGGGCTACATTGGAACATTCAGTACTTC
>once|TRBV13|.|TRBJ1-2
CASSSSQVLYGYTF
TGTGCCAGCAGCTCTTCACAGGTCCTCTATGGCTACACCTTC
>.|TRBV21-1|.|TRBJ2-7
CASSTKMVETGNSYEQYF
TGTGCCAGCAGCACAAAAATGGTCGAGACAGGGAACTCCTACGAGCAGTACTTC
>once|TRBV10-3|.|TRBJ2-1
CAISPRSYEQFF
TGTGCCATCAGCCCCCGGAGTTATGAGCAGTTCTTC
>.|TRBV29-1|.|TRBJ2-1
CSVRKQLLDNEQFF
TGCAGCGTTAGGAAACAGCTCCTAGACAATGAGCAGTTCTTC
>.|TRBV6-1|TRBD1|TRBJ1-2
CASCRDSYGYTF
TGTGCCAGCTGCCGGGACAGCTATGGCTACACCTTC
>.|TRBV29-1|.|TRBJ2-3
CSVVQITDTQYF
TGCAGCGTTGTACAGATCACAGATACGCAGTATTTT
>.|TRBV18|TRBD2|TRBJ2-2
CASSRTSGGTGELFF
TGTGCCAGCTCACGGACTAGCGGGGGAACCGGGGAGCTGTTTTTT
>.|TRBV6-1|.|TRBJ1-4
CASSEQLALGSYEKLFF
TGTGCCAGCAGTGAACAGCTCGCTTTAGGCAGCTATGAAAAACTGTTTTTT
>.|TRBV6-5|TRBD2|TRBJ2-1
CASTTGGGSYNEQFF
TGTGCCAGCACCACAGGCGGGGGTTCCTACAATGAGCAGTTCTTC
>.|TRBV4-2|.|TRBJ1-2
CASSQDGRYGYTF
TGTGCCAGCAGCCAAGATGGGCGGTATGGCTACACCTTC
>.|TRBV10-1|.|TRBJ2-3
CASSSAGLGTDTQYF
TGCGCCAGCAGCTCAGCTGGATTGGGCACAGATACGCAGTATTTT
>.|TRBV6-5|TRBD1|TRBJ2-7
CASSYGPGQGLYEQYF
TGTGCCAGCAGTTACGGCCCGGGACAGGGGCTCTACGAGCAGTACTTC
>.|TRBV7-2|TRBD2|TRBJ2-3
CASSATSGSSTDTQYF
TGTGCCAGCAGCGCAACTAGCGGGAGTAGCACAGATACGCAGTATTTT
>.|TRBV30|TRBD1|TRBJ2-5
CAWSLGQTFQETQYF
TGTGCCTGGAGTCTGGGACAGACGTTCCAAGAGACCCAGTACTTC
>.|TRBV4-1|.|TRBJ2-2
CASSRPGSNTGELFF
TGCGCCAGCAGCCGGCCTGGATCGAACACCGGGGAGCTGTTTTTT